This T cell receptor (beta chain) appears in the sequencing data of a study of siplizumab effects on memory and regulatory T cells. About this clone: Its antigen is not identified.

Study-level points and caveats: There was no confirmation of the suppressive function of proliferating Tregs from siplizumab cultures. Unstimulated subsets were the mapping target of only a minor fraction of alloreactive clones. Phenotypic classification as naive or memory proved unattainable for roughly 75-95% of proliferating CD4+ or CD8+ clones. Siplizumab significantly brought down the alloreactive sequences that trace back to unstimulated CD4+ memory cells.

The data were produced by immunoSEQ multiplex PCR, yet TCRdb's version contains in-frame clones alone and is incomplete. Of 98,000 or so clones listed, 93% are singletons. Germline V gene lookup returns CDR1 SGHTA and CDR2 FQGNSA. CDR3 length: 14 amino acids. V was pared by 2 bases and J by 2 bases, with 7 bases between. The rearrangement links TRBV7-2 to TRBJ1-3; D gene unclear. The receptor was derived from a human donor in good health. Sequenced input: Tregs sorted from blood. The CDR3: CASSLRGAGNTIYF. CDR3 nucleotide sequence: TGTGCCAGCAGCTTACGGGGTGCTGGAAACACCATATATTTT.